This entry concerns a single T cell receptor (beta chain). The antigen this receptor binds is unknown. A read error may produce the germline difference seen at one junction end. This entry is derived from a study of memory CD4+ T cells and cytomegalovirus serostatus (dated by TCRdb to between 2017 and 2020). Background on the whole study: A total of some 35 healthy Belgian adults, of whom 9 were CMV seropositive and 24 were CMV seronegative, were included in the cohort. The study sequenced CD4+ memory TCRbeta repertoires of a Belgian cohort with known cytomegalovirus serostatus to replicate a published TCR-based CMV serostatus classifier.

Genomic DNA was extracted from sorted cells with the Quick-DNA Microprep Kit. Amplification of TCRbeta DNA was done with the immunoSEQ hsTCRbeta kit, following the protocol from the manufacturer. TCRbeta libraries were sequenced on an Illumina MiSeq instrument. Concerning the study's data processing: Removing out-of-frame sequences left 2,204,828 distinct TCRbeta sequences, an average of around 67,000 per individual. Each individual was scored by the count of 150 to 200 previously reported CMV-associated TCRbeta sequences and the total productive distinct TCRbeta count. A beta-binomial model was reimplemented in Python, and random forests from scikit-learn, run with default parameters, were trained on data from the US cohort. Classifier performance on the Belgian cohort was reported as the median AUC with percentile confidence intervals calculated over 10,000 bootstrap iterations. This is the immuneACCESS table as TCRdb keeps it, with only in-frame sequences that have V and J called. A part of the clones is gone; compared with another copy, unresolved V genes explain less than half, and the rest is unexplained. For V, J and clone size, that table is used; D and trimming come from the DNA. The sample includes under 55,000 clones, with 80% observed a single time. More than 1.1% of the sample rests with the top ten.

A FACSAria II was used to sort memory CD4+ T cells, defined as single viable CD3+CD4+CD8-CD45RO+ cells. To determine CMV serostatus, a Roche Elecsys assay was used that detects serum IgG against CMV pp150, pp28, p38 and p52. After thawing, total CD4+ T cells were enriched by positive selection with CD4 magnetic microbeads. The samples came from a different study that was designed specifically to examine the CD4+ T cell memory repertoire. Following standard operating procedures, peripheral blood mononuclear cells were isolated and cryopreserved, while serum was kept at -80 degrees C. The staining used CD3-PerCP (BW264/56), CD4-APC (RPA-T4), CD45RO-PE (UCHT1) and CD8-Pacific Orange (3B5) antibodies, and Sytox blue was used to exclude non-viable cells. What the study reported, not specific to this receptor: A median bootstrapped AUC of 0.95 with a 95% CI of 0.76-1.00 was achieved on the Belgian cohort by the original-framework classifier. CMV serostatus prediction reached a median bootstrapped AUC of about 0.96 with the original framework and just over 0.9 with a US-trained random forest. Among the 160 or so previously reported CMV-associated TCRbeta sequences, approximately 67 showed up in the CD4+ memory repertoires, with each one found in between one and five individuals. Results were interpreted as suggesting that the CMV-associated TCR signature is largely present in the CD4+ memory repertoire. Unlike the original study, which covered naive and memory CD4+ and CD8+ populations, the Belgian study sequenced only CD4+CD45RO+ memory cells.

The germline V gene (reference sequence) specifies SSHAT as CDR1 and FNYEAQ as CDR2. The cysteine opens and the phenylalanine closes a CDR3 of 15 amino acids. The CDR3 DNA has 45 bases and is translated from base 1. Material for sequencing was memory CD4+ T cells from blood. The chain couples TRBV7-7 to TRBJ2-5, with 8 bases in between that match TRBD1. The J call may be mistaken, given a closer DNA end match to TRBJ2-7. The clonotype originates from an adult in good health and CMV-seropositive. CDR3 sequence: CASSLRQGAEYEQYF. The sequence in DNA is TGTGCTAGCAGCCTGCGCCAGGGGGCGGAGTACGAGCAGTACTTC.